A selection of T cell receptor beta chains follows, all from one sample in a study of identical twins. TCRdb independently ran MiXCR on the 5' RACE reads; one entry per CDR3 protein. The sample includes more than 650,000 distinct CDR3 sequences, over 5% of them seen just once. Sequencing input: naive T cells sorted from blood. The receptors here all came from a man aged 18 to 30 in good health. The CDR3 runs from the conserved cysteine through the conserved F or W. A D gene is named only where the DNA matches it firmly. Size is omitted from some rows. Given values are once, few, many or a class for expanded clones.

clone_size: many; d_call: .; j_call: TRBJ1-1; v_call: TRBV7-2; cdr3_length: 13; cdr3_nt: TGTGCCAGCAGCTCGCAAACCGGGTGGCCGGCTTTCTTT; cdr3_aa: CASSSQTGWPAFF
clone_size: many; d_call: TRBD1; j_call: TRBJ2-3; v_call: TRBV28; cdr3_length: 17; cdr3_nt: TGTGCCAGCAGTTTATTGGGGACAGGGCCTAGCACAGATACGCAGTATTTT; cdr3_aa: CASSLLGTGPSTDTQYF
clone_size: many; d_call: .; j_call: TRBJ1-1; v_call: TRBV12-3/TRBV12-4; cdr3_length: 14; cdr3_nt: TGTGCCAGCAGTTTCAGTAGACAGACGCAGGGAGCTTTCTTT; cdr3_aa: CASSFSRQTQGAFF
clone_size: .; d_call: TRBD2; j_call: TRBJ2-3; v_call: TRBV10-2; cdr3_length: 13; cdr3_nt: TGCGCCAGCCGGGAGGTGGGCACAGATACGCAGTATTTT; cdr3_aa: CASREVGTDTQYF
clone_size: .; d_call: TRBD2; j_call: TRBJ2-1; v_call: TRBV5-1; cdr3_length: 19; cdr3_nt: TGCGCCAGCAGCTTGGCCGCGACTAGCGGGGCCCCCTCCTACAATGAGCAGTTCTTC; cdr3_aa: CASSLAATSGAPSYNEQFF
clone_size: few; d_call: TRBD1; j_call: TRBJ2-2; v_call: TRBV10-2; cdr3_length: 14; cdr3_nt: TGCGCCAGCAGGAGGGACAGCCACACCGGGGAGCTGTTTTTT; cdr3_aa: CASRRDSHTGELFF
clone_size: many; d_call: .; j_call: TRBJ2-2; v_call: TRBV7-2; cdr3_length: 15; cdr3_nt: TGTGCCAGCAGCCCGTGGGGACGGGACACCGGGGAGCTGTTTTTT; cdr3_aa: CASSPWGRDTGELFF
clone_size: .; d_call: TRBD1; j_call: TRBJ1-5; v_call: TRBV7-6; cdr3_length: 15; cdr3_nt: TGTGCCAGCAGCTCCGGACAGGGTCACAATCAGCCCCAGCATTTT; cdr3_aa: CASSSGQGHNQPQHF
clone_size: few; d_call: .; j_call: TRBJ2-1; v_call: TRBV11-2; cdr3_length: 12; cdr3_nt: TGTGCCAGCACATCCGAACTTGGGGAGCAGTTCTTC; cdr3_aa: CASTSELGEQFF
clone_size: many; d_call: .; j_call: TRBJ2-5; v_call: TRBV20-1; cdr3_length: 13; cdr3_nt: TGCAGTGGTGACTGGGGGCTACACGAGACCCAGTACTTC; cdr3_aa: CSGDWGLHETQYF
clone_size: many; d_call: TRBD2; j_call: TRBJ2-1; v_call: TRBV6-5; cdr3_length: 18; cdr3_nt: TGTGCCAGCAGTACTCGACTAGCGGGTGCAACCTCCTACAATGAGCAGTTCTTC; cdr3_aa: CASSTRLAGATSYNEQFF